These 28 T cell receptor beta chains came from one sample sequenced in a study of cytomegalovirus exposure and HLA in healthy donors (dated by TCRdb to 2016 to 2017). The method behind the library was the immunoSEQ multiplex PCR assay. A mixture of 60 forward primers for TCR Vbeta segments and 13 reverse primers for TCR Jbeta segments was used in the multiplex PCR. TCRdb limited this immuneACCESS table to in-frame rearrangements with V and J called. A share of clones is missing; checked studies link under half to unresolved V genes, and the rest is unexplained. This sample holds fewer than 250,000 clones; about 83% were observed only once. Clones ranked in the top ten supply 10% of the sample. Source material: PBMCs. These receptor sequences come from a woman aged 45-65 years in good health and CMV-seropositive.

The CDR3 DNA is TGTGCCAGTAGTAGCGTTTCGAGCTCCTATAATTCACCCCTCCACTTT. Protein sequence: CASSSVSSSYNSPLHF. V gene TRBV19 combines with J gene TRBJ1-6; D is uncertain. Trimming took off 4 bases at V and 0 bases at J, with 10 bases between the two ends. Germline CDR1 is LNHDA and CDR2 is SQIVND (reference sequence). This CDR3 has 16 residues.

The chain joins TRBV7-8 to TRBJ1-5; the match to TRBD1 covers 10 bases. The V segment lost 7 bases and the J segment 6 bases; nucleotides outside the gene matches: 12. CDR1 SGHVS and CDR2 FQNEAQ come from the germline V gene. This CDR3 has 16 residues. The CDR3 sequence is CASTRTRGQGPQPQHF. The DNA of the CDR3 is TGTGCCAGCACCCGGACCCGGGGACAGGGGCCTCAGCCCCAGCATTTT.

The J gene is TRBJ1-4, the V gene TRBV7-9; maybe TRBD1 (6 bases). The CDR3 is 15 residues long. Germline CDR1 SEHNR, CDR2 FQNEAQ (reference sequence). V lost 5 bases, J lost 5 bases, and 15 bases lay in between. The CDR3: CASSARQGSNEKLFF. The CDR3 DNA is TGTGCCAGCAGCGCCCGGCAGGGGTCAAATGAAAAACTGTTTTTT.

CDR3 protein: CASSFGTSGHNEQFF. The CDR3 region has the DNA TGTGCCAGCAGTTTCGGGACTAGCGGGCACAATGAGCAGTTCTTC. The chain has TRBV27 and TRBJ2-1, with 12 bases identical to TRBD2. The V segment lost 3 bases and the J segment 5 bases; nucleotides outside the gene matches: 2. Germline V gene lookup returns CDR1 MNHEY and CDR2 SMNVEV (reference sequence). CDR3 length: 15 residues.

J is TRBJ1-2 and V is TRBV28, with D maybe TRBD1 (5 bases). From germline, CDR1 is MDHEN and CDR2 SYDVKM. The CDR3 runs 15 residues. The V and J ends lost 6 bases and 4 bases respectively, with 18 bases between them. The CDR3 protein is CASSLGQGKLYGYTF. In DNA, the CDR3 is TGTGCCAGCAGCCTGGGCCAGGGTAAACTCTATGGCTACACCTTC.

V is TRBV11-2 and J is TRBJ1-5; D may be TRBD1 (5 bases). Trimming took off 1 base at V and 0 bases at J, with 7 bases between the two ends. CDR1 is SGHAT, CDR2 FQNNGV, per germline. The CDR3 totals 15 residues. CDR3 residues: CASSLGQNSNQPQHF. CDR3 nucleotide sequence: TGTGCCAGCAGCTTAGGACAGAATAGCAATCAGCCCCAGCATTTT.

This sequence joins TRBV19 and TRBJ2-7, with 7 bases identical to TRBD1. This CDR3 has 14 residues. Germline CDR1 reads LNHDA; CDR2 reads SQIVND (reference sequence). V was clipped by 3 bases and J by 2 bases; unmatched bases: 4. Here the CDR3 DNA reads TGTGCCAGTAGTATTTTGGGACAGACCTACGAGCAGTACTTC. Translating it yields CASSILGQTYEQYF. Filled out from reference TRBV19 and TRBJ2-7, the complete variable domain reads DGGITQSPKYLFRKEGQNVTLSCEQNLNHDAMYWYRQDPGQGLRLIYYSQIVNDFQKGDIAEGYSVSREKKESFPLTVTSAQKNPTAFYLCASSILGQTYEQYFGPGTRLTVT.

The chain carries TRBV5-4 and TRBJ2-5; 7 bases map to TRBD1. The CDR3 has 14 residues. V lost 0 bases, J lost 1 base, and 0 bases stayed unmatched. Germline lookup yields CDR1 SGHNT and CDR2 YYREEE (reference sequence). This CDR3 is CASSLAGGQETQYF. In DNA, the CDR3 is TGTGCCAGCAGCTTGGCAGGGGGCCAAGAGACCCAGTACTTC.

This clone was counted a few times. V usage is TRBV6-6 and J usage is TRBJ1-5, with 7 bases lining up with TRBD1. This CDR3 is 14 amino acids long. Trimming at V came to 0 bases and at J to 4 bases, leaving 0 bases not matched to a gene. CDR1 and CDR2 from the germline V gene are MNHNY and SVGAGI (reference sequence). CDR3 DNA sequence: TGTGCCAGCAGTTACTCGACAGGGAATCAGCCCCAGCATTTT. It yields the protein CASSYSTGNQPQHF.

The chain has TRBV7-6 and TRBJ2-7, with 7 bases matching TRBD2. Trimming removed 5 bases from V and 5 bases from J; junction bases left unmatched: 9. The germline V gene encodes CDR1 SGHVS and CDR2 FNYEAQ. The CDR3 totals 14 residues. The CDR3 region is CASSRNRLADEQYF. CDR3 sequence (DNA): TGTGCCAGCAGCCGCAATCGGCTAGCGGACGAGCAGTACTTC.

J is TRBJ1-1 and V is TRBV6-5; D remains ambiguous. The length of the CDR3 is 12 residues. The V and J ends lost 6 bases and 1 base respectively, with 6 bases between them. Germline V lookup: CDR1 MNHEY, CDR2 SVGAGI. This CDR3 is CASRGRNTEAFF. CDR3 in DNA: TGTGCCAGCAGAGGGAGGAACACTGAAGCTTTCTTT.

The V and J genes are TRBV28 and TRBJ2-7, with TRBD1 identical over 9 bases. The CDR3 has 15 residues. Germline CDR1 is MDHEN and CDR2 is SYDVKM. V was clipped by 5 bases and J by 5 bases; unmatched bases: 10. CDR3 nucleotides: TGTGCCAGCAGTATTTACCCCGGGACAGGGAACGAGCAGTACTTC. This sequence encodes CASSIYPGTGNEQYF. Based on the CDR3 plus reference TRBV28 and TRBJ2-7, the full variable domain is DVKVTQSSRYLVKRTGEKVFLECVQDMDHENMFWYRQDPGLGLRLIYFSYDVKMKEKGDIPEGYSVSREKKERFSLILESASTNQTSMYLCASSIYPGTGNEQYFGPGTRLTVT.

A few counts support this clone. This chain joins TRBV6-5 and TRBJ1-1; possible D gene TRBD1, 5 bases. V was trimmed by 3 bases and J by 5 bases, leaving 13 bases between them. There are 14 residues in the CDR3. Germline CDR1 and CDR2: MNHEY and SVGAGI. Here the CDR3 DNA reads TGTGCCAGCAGTTATGGCACTCGGGGGACTGAAGCTTTCTTT. Residues: CASSYGTRGTEAFF.

The chain has TRBV28 and TRBJ1-5, with a weak D call TRBD1 (5 bases). Germline V gives CDR1 MDHEN, CDR2 SYDVKM. The CDR3 loop spans 14 amino acids. The V end was cut by 2 bases, the J end by 5 bases, with 10 bases between. CDR3 in DNA: TGTGCCAGCAGTTTACCAGGGCGTTATCAGCCCCAGCATTTT. Protein: CASSLPGRYQPQHF.

The chain has TRBV18 and TRBJ1-6, with D possibly TRBD1 on 5 matching bases. The V end was cut by 1 base, the J end by 8 bases, with 9 bases between. Germline V lookup: CDR1 KGHSH, CDR2 LQKENI. This CDR3 region has 14 residues. CDR3 sequence: CASSPRQPDSPLHF. Written as DNA, the CDR3 is TGTGCCAGCTCACCACGACAGCCCGATTCACCCCTCCACTTT.

The chain carries TRBV19 and TRBJ2-7, with 9 bases matching TRBD1. Germline V gene data show CDR1 as LNHDA and CDR2 as SQIVND (reference sequence). The CDR3 length is 14 residues. J was trimmed by 0 bases and V by 5 bases; bases with no gene match: 2. The CDR3 spells CASSRTGDSYEQYF. CDR3 in DNA: TGTGCCAGTAGTCGGACAGGGGACTCCTACGAGCAGTACTTC.

The rearrangement uses TRBV7-7 and TRBJ1-4, with 9 bases that match TRBD1. This CDR3 is 15 amino acids long. Germline CDR1 and CDR2: SSHAT and FNYEAQ (reference sequence). J lost 7 bases, V lost 3 bases, and 6 bases had no gene match. In DNA form, the CDR3 reads TGTGCCAGCAGCTTGAGGACAGGGGTTGGTGAAAAACTGTTTTTT. This encodes CASSLRTGVGEKLFF.

Comments on this clone: At one boundary the junction diverges from the germline segment, which might be a read error. The genes are TRBV7-9 and TRBJ1-2, with D unresolved. Germline CDR1 reads SEHNR; CDR2 reads FQNEAQ (reference sequence). This CDR3 comprises 15 residues. CDR3 nucleotides: TGTTCCAGCAGCTTTTTTCCCGCGGAACACTATGGCTACACCTTC. Translated: CSSSFFPAEHYGYTF.

This chain connects TRBV10-3 to TRBJ1-2, with 12 bases that match TRBD1. In germline, CDR1 is ENHRY, CDR2 SYGVKD. V was pared by 4 bases and J by 10 bases, with 4 bases of the junction left unmatched. The CDR3 covers 13 residues. In DNA form, the CDR3 reads TGTGCCATCAGTGGCGGGACAGGGGGCAACTACACCTTC. As protein: CAISGGTGGNYTF.

CDR3 in amino acids: CASSSGTGMETQYF. CDR3 nucleotides: TGTGCCAGCAGCTCTGGGACAGGGATGGAGACCCAGTACTTC. This chain uses TRBV5-6 with TRBJ2-5, with 9 bases aligning to TRBD1. The CDR3 is 14 amino acids. Germline V gives CDR1 SGHDT, CDR2 YYEEEE. Unmatched junction bases numbered 5, after V lost 3 bases and J lost 5 bases.

The genes are TRBV7-9 and TRBJ2-1, with 10 bases that match TRBD1. This CDR3 has 19 residues. V was clipped by 5 bases and J by 5 bases; unmatched bases: 18. Germline assignment: CDR1 SEHNR and CDR2 FQNEAQ (reference sequence). The CDR3 DNA follows: TGTGCCAGCAGCCTTCCGGCACTGAACCGGGACAGGGGAAACAATGAGCAGTTCTTC. Its protein product is CASSLPALNRDRGNNEQFF.

V is TRBV6-5 and J is TRBJ1-2; tentative D call: TRBD1 (6 bases). The V end lost 6 bases, the J end lost 8 bases, and 10 bases lay between the germline ends. The germline V gene has CDR1 MNHEY and CDR2 SVGAGI. This CDR3 is 11 amino acids long. The CDR3 protein is CASRTDSGYTF. CDR3 nucleotide sequence: TGTGCCAGCAGGACGGACAGCGGCTACACCTTC.

The chain is built from TRBV19 and TRBJ2-2, with D possibly matching TRBD2 (7 bases). V lost 10 bases and J 1 base, leaving 22 bases between the germline ends. This CDR3 comprises 17 residues. Germline V gene sequence: CDR1 LNHDA, CDR2 SQIVND (reference sequence). The CDR3 spells CAIHTGGPNLNTGELFF. CDR3 sequence (DNA): TGTGCCATCCATACGGGGGGCCCCAATTTGAACACCGGGGAGCTGTTTTTT.

The chain uses TRBV27 and TRBJ1-1; D is perhaps TRBD1 (5 bases). Trimming stripped 0 bases from V and 5 bases from J, with 19 bases between. This CDR3 has 17 amino acids. CDR1 and CDR2 (germline): MNHEY, SMNVEV (reference sequence). The CDR3 protein is CASSLSIASGGSTEAFF. The CDR3 nucleotides read TGTGCCAGCAGTTTATCGATTGCCTCGGGGGGTAGTACTGAAGCTTTCTTT.

The V call is TRBV27, the J call TRBJ2-1; maybe TRBD1 (7 bases). CDR1 MNHEY and CDR2 SMNVEV come from the germline V gene (reference sequence). V dropped 6 bases and J dropped 4 bases, with 19 bases sitting between them. CDR3 length: 16 residues. In DNA form, the CDR3 reads TGTGCCAGCAGAGATCCGGCGGGACAGAAATACAATGAGCAGTTCTTC. Residues: CASRDPAGQKYNEQFF.

This chain connects TRBV10-1 to TRBJ2-7; 11 positions match TRBD1. V lost 5 bases and J lost 2; bases outside the gene matches: 5. The length of the CDR3 is 15 residues. In germline, CDR1 is WNHNN, CDR2 SYGVQD (reference sequence). CDR3 DNA: TGCGCCAGCAGTTCAGGGGACAGGGGGGCCTACGAGCAGTACTTC. This codes for CASSSGDRGAYEQYF.

CDR3 sequence: CASSPAGNSHYEQYF. The DNA of the CDR3 is TGCGCCAGCAGCCCTGCGGGGAACAGCCACTACGAGCAGTACTTC. The chain joins TRBV5-1 to TRBJ2-5; a possible D gene is TRBD2 (6 bases). The assigned J gene may be wrong: the sequence end matches TRBJ2-7 better. The length of the CDR3 is 15 residues. Germline V gives CDR1 SGHRS, CDR2 YFSETQ.

The rearrangement joins TRBV5-1 to TRBJ2-1; the match to TRBD1 covers 7 bases. Per the germline V gene, CDR1 is SGHRS and CDR2 is YFSETQ. V dropped 4 bases and J dropped 4; count of bases not matched to a gene: 11. This CDR3 is 16 amino acids long. CDR3 in amino acids: CASSPPEQGMYNEQFF. Here the CDR3 DNA reads TGCGCCAGCAGCCCTCCGGAACAGGGGATGTACAATGAGCAGTTCTTC. The full variable domain, with the rest looked up from reference TRBV5-1 and TRBJ2-1, is KAGVTQTPRYLIKTRGQQVTLSCSPISGHRSVSWYQQTPGQGLQFLFEYFSETQRNKGNFPGRFSGRQFSNSRSEMNVSTLELGDSALYLCASSPPEQGMYNEQFFGPGTRLTVL.